The clone carrying this T cell receptor beta chain was recorded a few times. Repertoires were generated with immunoSEQ multiplex PCR, while TCRdb's copy carries only in-frame clones and drops some. In the table there are 70,000 to 95,000 clones, roughly 90% of which are singletons. This sample stems from a study of PD-L1 blockade in urothelial cancer. Time point here: pretreatment peripheral blood. V was clipped by 6 bases and J by 13 bases, with 9 bases between them. Germline values: CDR1 SNHLY, CDR2 FYNNEI. The CDR3 is 9 amino acids. The specimen was PBMCs, collected around atezolizumab (anti-PD-L1) treatment. The V call is TRBV2, the J call TRBJ1-2; no clear D gene. The TCR originated in a woman at least 80 years old with urothelial cancer. The CDR3 region is CASSFPFTF. The CDR3, as DNA: TGTGCCAGCAGCTTCCCTTTCACCTTC.